These 26 T cell receptor beta chains originate from one sample sequenced in a study of Ad26.COV2.S vaccination and SARS-CoV-2 variants. Profiled with immunoSEQ multiplex PCR; TCRdb holds only in-frame clones, not every one. The sample contains 350,000 to 450,000 clones, 83% of which appear only once. Treatment denoted: roughly 20 received Ad26.COV2.S at low or high dose, single or two shots; about 5 received placebo; per-sample allocation not given. Collection of samples fell on day 63 after the first vaccine or placebo injection. This sample comprised peripheral blood, obtained in a trial of Ad26.COV2.S vaccine versus placebo. These receptors were obtained from a person aged 18 to 59 who received the Ad26.COV2.S COVID-19 vaccine or a placebo.

The CDR3: CASNLLDRANEKLFF. CDR3 nucleotide sequence: TGTGCCAGCAACCTTCTAGACAGGGCTAATGAAAAACTGTTTTTT. The genes are TRBV2 and TRBJ1-4; 7 nucleotides align to TRBD1. Germline V gene data show CDR1 as SNHLY and CDR2 as FYNNEI. CDR3 length: 15 residues. With V trimmed by 7 bases and J by 3 bases, 8 bases remained unmatched.

This clone appeared a single time. The J gene is TRBJ2-7, the V gene TRBV29-1; 7 bases agree with TRBD2. Germline CDR1 SQVTM, CDR2 ANQGSEA. The CDR3 totals 12 residues. V was pared by 5 bases and J by 7 bases, with 8 bases of the junction left unmatched. The CDR3 DNA is TGCAGCGTTCTTGGACTAGAGGGTGAGCAGTACTTC. Translated: CSVLGLEGEQYF.

J is TRBJ2-1 and V is TRBV6-2 or TRBV6-3; TRBD1 or TRBD2 may be the D gene (5 bases each). Trimming took 6 bases from V and 7 from J, leaving 10 bases between them. The CDR3 consists of 12 residues. Germline V gene lookup returns CDR1 MNHEY and CDR2 SVGEGT. Here the CDR3 reads CASSPWGNEQFF. CDR3 sequence (DNA): TGTGCCAGCAGCCCGTGGGGGAATGAGCAGTTCTTC.

The chain links TRBV6-2 or TRBV6-3 to TRBJ1-4; tentatively, D is TRBD1 (5 bases). The CDR3 consists of 15 residues. Between the trimmed V and J ends, which lost 5 bases and 6 bases, there was a span of 16 bases. Germline V gene lookup returns CDR1 MNHEY and CDR2 SVGEGT. CDR3 in DNA: TGTGCCAGCAGTAGCCCCGGGACTGACGATGAAAAACTGTTTTTT. Translating it yields CASSSPGTDDEKLFF.

Regarding this clone: The sample has other DNA sequences that encode this CDR3 too. The chain recombines TRBV18 with TRBJ1-5, with unresolved D. V lost 0 bases and J lost 7, with 4 bases in between. Germline values: CDR1 KGHSH, CDR2 LQKENI. This CDR3 comprises 12 residues. The CDR3 is CASSPPGQPQHF. The DNA for the CDR3 is TGTGCCAGCTCACCACCAGGACAGCCCCAGCATTTT. The complete variable domain, with remaining parts taken from reference TRBV18 and TRBJ1-5, reads NAGVMQNPRHLVRRRGQEARLRCSPMKGHSHVYWYRQLPEEGLKFMVYLQKENIIDESGMPKERFSAEFPKEGPSILRIQQVVRGDSAAYFCASSPPGQPQHFGDGTRLSIL.

J is TRBJ2-6 and V is TRBV5-1; D may correspond to TRBD1 or TRBD2 (5 bases each). The CDR3 has 18 amino acids. With 3 bases removed from V and 1 base from J, the gap between germline ends came to 17 bases. Germline CDR1 reads SGHRS; CDR2 reads YFSETQ. CDR3 DNA: TGCGCCAGCAGCTCTAGCATATTGGGGCAGTCTGGGGCCAACGTCCTGACTTTC. Translated, it gives CASSSSILGQSGANVLTF.

V usage is TRBV11-3 and J usage is TRBJ1-1; 8 positions match TRBD1. Trimming at V came to 3 bases and at J to 5 bases, leaving 8 bases not matched to a gene. The germline CDR1 and CDR2 sequences are SGHNT and YENEEA. This CDR3 region has 15 residues. CDR3 loop: CASSLGTTGGTEAFF. In DNA form, the CDR3 reads TGTGCCAGCAGCTTGGGAACTACAGGGGGGACTGAAGCTTTCTTT.

The chain recombines TRBV27 with TRBJ2-7, with TRBD2 identical over 11 bases. The V and J ends lost 6 bases and 3 bases, in that order; junction bases with no gene match: 4. Germline V gene sequence: CDR1 MNHEY, CDR2 SMNVEV (reference sequence). The CDR3 consists of 14 residues. This CDR3 reads CASSPLAGGYEQYF. CDR3 coding DNA: TGTGCCAGCAGCCCGCTAGCGGGAGGCTACGAGCAGTACTTC.

In this sample, this clone turned up a few times. In DNA, the CDR3 is TGCGCCAGCCGACCAAAGTCCGGGCGGCAAGAGACCCAGTACTTC. Protein sequence: CASRPKSGRQETQYF. The chain recombines TRBV4-1 with TRBJ2-5; the D is unclear. V was trimmed by 8 bases and J by 2 bases, leaving 18 bases between them. Germline CDR1 and CDR2: MGHRA and YSYEKL. This CDR3 contains 15 residues.

The V call is TRBV10-3, the J call TRBJ1-3; perhaps TRBD1 as D (6 bases). The CDR3 has 13 residues. V lost 7 bases and J lost 2, with 9 bases in between. Germline V CDR1 and CDR2: ENHRY, SYGVKD. CDR3 coding DNA: TGTGCCATCACCGACAGGCCTGGAAACACCATATATTTT. This sequence encodes CAITDRPGNTIYF.

This clone has just a few counts. This chain connects TRBV10-2 to TRBJ2-2; 8 bases fit TRBD1. CDR3 length: 14 residues. Germline-derived CDR1 and CDR2 are WSHSY and SAAADI. V trimming: 6 bases; J trimming: 3 bases; junction bases outside the gene matches: 3. The CDR3 reads CASSRGPDTGELFF. DNA for the CDR3: TGCGCCAGCAGCAGGGGGCCTGACACCGGGGAGCTGTTTTTT.

V usage is TRBV19 and J usage is TRBJ1-6; TRBD1 matches at 7 bases. The germline V gene has CDR1 LNHDA and CDR2 SQIVND (reference sequence). The V segment lost 5 bases and the J segment 8 bases; nucleotides outside the gene matches: 6. CDR3 size: 14 residues. The DNA of the CDR3 is TGTGCCAGTAGTCCTCGGGACAGCTATTCACCCCTCCACTTT. Its translation: CASSPRDSYSPLHF.

The genes are TRBV19 and TRBJ1-5, with a weak D call TRBD1 (6 bases). Germline loops: CDR1 LNHDA, CDR2 SQIVND (reference sequence). V was cut by 1 base and J by 1 base, with 14 bases left in between. The CDR3 covers 17 residues. DNA of the CDR3: TGTGCCAGTAGTATAGGGACCCACAGGGTAAGCAATCAGCCCCAGCATTTT. Its protein is CASSIGTHRVSNQPQHF.

The chain carries TRBV3-1 (or the pseudogene TRBV3-2) and TRBJ2-3; 8 bases match TRBD2. This CDR3 is built from 14 residues. J gave up 3 bases and V 7 bases, and 6 bases lay outside the gene matches. The V gene's germline CDR1 is LGHDT and CDR2 YNNKEL (reference sequence). CDR3 nucleotide sequence: TGTGCCAGCACGAACGGGGGGGCGACAGATACGCAGTATTTT. Translating it yields CASTNGGATDTQYF.

V is TRBV3-1 (or the pseudogene TRBV3-2) and J is TRBJ2-7, with 11 bases aligning to TRBD1. The germline CDR1 and CDR2 sequences are LGHDT and YNNKEL (reference sequence). V shed 5 bases, J shed 1 base, and the junction held 7 bases outside the gene matches. This CDR3 has 16 residues. CDR3 sequence: CASSNLGQGASYEQYF. CDR3 nucleotide sequence: TGTGCCAGCAGCAATCTCGGACAGGGGGCTTCCTACGAGCAGTACTTC.

This CDR3 reads CASSLPDTEAFF. The CDR3 nucleotides read TGCGCCAGCAGCCTCCCCGACACTGAAGCTTTCTTT. V usage is TRBV4-1 and J usage is TRBJ1-1; the D is unclear. The germline V gene has CDR1 MGHRA and CDR2 YSYEKL. The CDR3 has 12 amino acids. The V gene lost 4 bases and the J gene lost 3 bases, with 6 bases spanning the gap.

This chain connects TRBV27 to TRBJ2-1; TRBD2 aligns across 11 bases. The J segment lost 8 bases and the V segment lost 6 bases, leaving 9 bases of the junction unmatched. The CDR3 loop spans 15 amino acids. CDR1 is MNHEY and CDR2 is SMNVEV in the germline V gene (reference sequence). Here the CDR3 DNA reads TGTGCCAGCAGACTACTAGCGGGAGTTTTAGATGAGCAGTTCTTC. This gives the protein CASRLLAGVLDEQFF.

The V gene is TRBV5-6, the J gene TRBJ2-1, with D possibly TRBD2 on 6 matching bases. Trimming removed 0 bases at V and 9 bases at J, with 13 bases between. This CDR3 comprises 14 residues. Looked up from germline, CDR1 is SGHDT and CDR2 is YYEEEE. The CDR3 loop reads CASSLVGREREQFF. DNA of the CDR3: TGTGCCAGCAGCTTGGTTGGGCGGGAACGTGAGCAGTTCTTC.

The chain links TRBV5-1 to TRBJ1-1; D not resolved. This CDR3 contains 17 residues. V was clipped by 5 bases and J by 7 bases, with 27 bases between them. Germline V gene lookup returns CDR1 SGHRS and CDR2 YFSETQ. The CDR3 nucleotides are TGCGCCAGCAGTCGTGCCTCTAGCTCTAGACCATTTGGTGAAGCTTTCTTT. This gives the protein CASSRASSSRPFGEAFF.

The chain combines TRBV19 with TRBJ2-2; D may be TRBD2 (6 bases). The CDR3 runs 14 residues. The ends were cut back, 6 bases at V and 1 base at J, with 9 bases in the middle. Germline-derived CDR1 and CDR2 are LNHDA and SQIVND (reference sequence). CDR3 sequence reads: CASRRAGNTGELFF. The DNA for the CDR3 is TGTGCCAGTAGGAGAGCGGGGAACACCGGGGAGCTGTTTTTT.

The chain employs TRBV5-4 and TRBJ2-3, with 11 bases aligning to TRBD2. Germline-derived CDR1 and CDR2 are SGHNT and YYREEE (reference sequence). This CDR3 spans 16 amino acids. The ends lost 4 bases at V and 5 bases at J; junction bases unmatched: 9. The CDR3 loop is CASSVLAGGSLDTQYF. The CDR3 DNA sequence: TGTGCCAGCAGCGTTCTAGCGGGGGGCTCCCTAGATACGCAGTATTTT.

The chain employs TRBV3-1 (or the pseudogene TRBV3-2) and TRBJ2-3; TRBD2 is a possible D gene (6 bases). Trimming shortened V by 4 bases and J by 5 bases, and 19 bases separated the two germline ends. The CDR3 runs 16 residues. Germline values: CDR1 LGHDT, CDR2 YNNKEL (reference sequence). CDR3 sequence: CASSRGATFTRDTQYF. The CDR3 region has the DNA TGTGCCAGCAGCCGCGGGGCTACTTTTACGCGAGATACGCAGTATTTT.

The chain uses TRBV20-1 and TRBJ2-7; D unresolved. CDR3 length: 11 amino acids. V was pared by 5 bases and J by 3 bases, with 8 bases between. Germline CDR1 reads DFQATT; CDR2 reads SNEGSKA (reference sequence). CDR3 protein: CSAALSYEQYF. The DNA for the CDR3 is TGCAGTGCTGCACTCAGCTACGAGCAGTACTTC.

The CDR3 sequence: CAIGATGEKLFF. The CDR3 DNA is TGTGCCATTGGGGCCACGGGAGAAAAACTGTTTTTT. This chain uses TRBV10-3 with TRBJ1-4, with D perhaps TRBD1 (5 bases). In germline, CDR1 is ENHRY, CDR2 SYGVKD. The CDR3 spans 12 residues. With 9 bases removed from V and 8 bases from J, the gap between germline ends came to 13 bases.

The rearrangement links TRBV4-3 to TRBJ2-1; D perhaps matches TRBD1 (6 bases). Germline CDR1 LGHNA, CDR2 YSLEER. With 5 bases removed from V and 0 bases from J, the gap between germline ends came to 11 bases. CDR3 size: 15 residues. This CDR3 is CASSSDSSSYNEQFF. CDR3 DNA sequence: TGCGCCAGCAGCTCGGACAGCAGCTCCTACAATGAGCAGTTCTTC.

This chain joins TRBV7-6 and TRBJ2-7; TRBD1 is a possible D gene (6 bases). V lost 5 bases to trimming and J lost 1 base, with 12 bases between them. CDR1 is SGHVS and CDR2 is FNYEAQ in the germline V gene. There are 14 residues in the CDR3. The CDR3 protein is CASSLGQKSYEQYF. In nucleotides, the CDR3 is TGTGCCAGCAGCCTCGGACAGAAGTCCTACGAGCAGTACTTC.